The clone carrying this T cell receptor (beta chain) has ten or more counts. Its antigen is undetermined. Losses at the gene ends were 6 bases for V and 5 bases for J; bases not matched to a gene: 9. CDR3 length: 15 residues. An oligonucleotide containing a UMI was ligated to the 3' end of TCR cDNA. Whole blood, roughly 2.5 ml, came from adult healthy volunteers. Cells were not sorted; total RNA input targeted roughly 1 to 1,100 ng. Amplification of ligated cDNA took four PCR rounds with SP2 and nested alpha and beta constant primers. For blood and skin samples, reverse transcription used TCR alpha and beta constant primers. TCRdb used MiXCR to reprocess the 5' RACE reads, holding one entry per CDR3 protein. The data show over 45,000 distinct CDR3 sequences, roughly 7.5% seen once. This sample is part of a study of naive and memory T cell subsets. Study-level findings and limits: Potentially, T cell activation and differentiation skew this RNA-based measurement.

The clonotype comes from a female donor in good health. The chain couples TRBV12-3 or TRBV12-4 to TRBJ2-1; 8 nucleotides agree with TRBD2. CDR3 DNA sequence: TGTGCCAGCAGGCGCAGCGGGGGATCAAACAATGAGCAGTTCTTC. Translating it yields CASRRSGGSNNEQFF.